This is a list of T cell receptor beta chains from one sample in a study of neoadjuvant anti-PD-1 for oral cavity cancer. Here immunoSEQ multiplex PCR was the method, and the copy in TCRdb shows in-frame clones only, minus some. The sample lists about 5,800 clones, roughly 53% occurring once. Sequenced material: tumor tissue, taken after nivolumab (anti-PD-1) treatment. These receptors came from a person aged 40 to 85 with oral cavity squamous cell carcinoma. Each CDR3 is given with its conserved first and last residue. D genes are given only for firm matches. Size tells how often a clone was seen (once, few, many) or the class of an expanded clone, and some rows leave it out.

clone_size | j_call | d_call | cdr3_length | v_call | cdr3_aa | cdr3_nt
few | TRBJ1-2 | TRBD1 | 17 | TRBV7-8 | CASSPGHGQVLTYGYTF | TGTGCCAGCAGCCCAGGACATGGACAGGTCCTTACCTATGGCTACACCTTC
few | TRBJ2-1 | TRBD2 | 19 | TRBV5-4 | CASSTLIQHGLALANEQFF | TGTGCCAGCAGCACTTTGATTCAGCATGGACTAGCACTAGCCAATGAGCAGTTCTTC
. | TRBJ2-1 | . | 15 | TRBV5-1 | CASSSDGTNYNEQFF | TGCGCCAGCAGCTCGGACGGAACAAACTACAATGAGCAGTTCTTC
few | TRBJ2-3 | . | 16 | TRBV29-1 | CSVEGPEGGFVDTQYF | TGCAGCGTTGAAGGCCCGGAGGGGGGGTTTGTAGATACGCAGTATTTT
. | TRBJ1-5 | . | 22 | TRBV14 | CASSQGRGGLTRREYSNQPQHF | TGTGCCAGCAGCCAAGGAAGGGGGGGGCTAACGCGAAGGGAATATAGCAATCAGCCCCAGCATTTT
. | TRBJ1-4 | . | 15 | TRBV5-8 | CASSFAGKANEKLFF | TGTGCCAGCAGCTTCGCGGGGAAAGCTAATGAAAAACTGTTTTTT
. | TRBJ2-7 | . | 13 | TRBV5-4 | CASSSGPGYEQYF | TGTGCCAGCAGTTCGGGGCCTGGCTACGAGCAGTACTTC
few | TRBJ2-7 | TRBD2 | 11 | TRBV19 | CAASGGSEQYF | TGTGCCGCCTCGGGGGGGAGCGAGCAGTACTTC
. | TRBJ1-6 | . | 15 | TRBV11-2 | CASRRRTSKGSPLHF | TGTGCCAGCAGGCGAAGGACCTCCAAGGGTTCACCCCTCCACTTT
. | TRBJ2-3 | TRBD2 | 19 | TRBV7-3 | CASIHPPSGRRSDTDTQYF | TGTGCCAGCATCCACCCCCCCAGCGGGAGAAGGTCTGACACAGATACGCAGTATTTT
. | TRBJ2-2 | TRBD1 | 17 | TRBV4-1 | CASSQPVQTGYTGELFF | TGCGCCAGCAGCCAACCGGTTCAGACAGGGTACACCGGGGAGCTGTTTTTT
. | TRBJ1-2 | . | 11 | TRBV6-5 | CAGATNYGYTF | TGTGCGGGGGCAACCAACTATGGCTACACCTTC
few | TRBJ2-5 | . | 14 | TRBV5-5 | CASSLGTPRKTQYF | TGTGCCAGCAGCTTAGGGACCCCACGAAAGACCCAGTACTTC
. | TRBJ2-1 | . | 14 | TRBV6-1 | CASTRGGSNDEQFF | TGTGCCAGCACCCGAGGGGGATCAAACGATGAGCAGTTCTTC
few | TRBJ1-5 | . | 12 | TRBV19 | CASRFRGQPQHF | TGTGCCAGTAGGTTCCGGGGCCAGCCCCAGCATTTT
. | TRBJ2-1 | TRBD1 | 13 | TRBV7-9 | CASMGQAYNEQFF | TGTGCCAGCATGGGACAGGCCTACAATGAGCAGTTCTTC
. | TRBJ2-7 | . | 14 | TRBV6-1 | CASSEAEGLYEQYF | TGTGCCAGCAGTGAAGCGGAAGGACTCTACGAGCAGTACTTC
. | TRBJ2-7 | . | 11 | TRBV20-1 | CSATISHEQYF | TGCAGTGCTACAATCAGCCACGAGCAGTACTTC
few | TRBJ2-3 | TRBD1 | 15 | TRBV5-6 | CASSFGQASTDTQYF | TGTGCCAGCAGCTTTGGACAGGCTTCCACAGATACGCAGTATTTT
. | TRBJ1-3 | . | 12 | TRBV7-6 | CASSFSGNTIYF | TGTGCCAGCAGCTTCAGTGGAAACACCATATATTTT
. | TRBJ1-5 | . | 16 | TRBV5-6 | CASSLPGGGGNQPQHF | TGTGCCAGCAGCTTACCGGGGGGGGGCGGCAATCAGCCCCAGCATTTT
. | TRBJ1-5 | . | 14 | TRBV9 | CASSAQGSNQPQHF | TGTGCCAGCAGCGCTCAGGGGAGCAATCAGCCCCAGCATTTT
. | TRBJ1-1 | . | 18 | TRBV7-2 | CASSLAWGRRGMNTEAFF | TGTGCCAGCAGCTTAGCGTGGGGCAGGAGGGGGATGAACACTGAAGCTTTCTTT
. | TRBJ2-3 | . | 13 | TRBV7-2 | CASSLTPQDTQYF | TGTGCCAGCAGCTTAACCCCTCAGGATACGCAGTATTTT
. | TRBJ2-3 | . | 14 | TRBV7-2 | CASSLGGPADTQYF | TGTGCCAGCAGCTTAGGGGGGCCGGCAGATACGCAGTATTTT
. | TRBJ1-5 | . | 13 | TRBV9 | CASSVESGQPQHF | TGTGCCAGCAGCGTAGAAAGTGGACAGCCCCAGCATTTT
large | TRBJ1-2 | . | 14 | TRBV6-1 | CASRAQRGNYGYTF | TGTGCCAGCAGAGCCCAAAGGGGAAACTATGGCTACACCTTC
. | TRBJ2-1 | TRBD2 | 15 | TRBV28 | CASSSSGRPYNEQFF | TGTGCCAGCAGCTCCAGCGGGAGACCCTACAATGAGCAGTTCTTC
. | TRBJ2-2 | TRBD1 | 15 | TRBV7-3 | CASRPGQENTGELFF | TGTGCCAGCCGACCGGGACAGGAGAACACCGGGGAGCTGTTTTTT
. | TRBJ1-5 | . | 15 | TRBV2 | CASSVTGSSNQPQHF | TGTGCCAGCAGTGTTACCGGGTCTAGCAATCAGCCCCAGCATTTT
. | TRBJ1-2 | . | 15 | TRBV11-2 | CASSPQVSPNYGYTF | TGTGCCAGCAGCCCACAGGTATCACCTAACTATGGCTACACCTTC
. | TRBJ2-7 | TRBD2 | 15 | TRBV2 | CASSDLAGVSYEQYF | TGTGCCAGCAGTGACCTAGCGGGAGTATCCTACGAGCAGTACTTC
. | TRBJ2-3 | TRBD1 | 18 | TRBV27 | CASSKPGQSVLSTDTQYF | TGTGCCAGCAGTAAACCGGGACAGTCTGTCCTTAGCACAGATACGCAGTATTTT
. | TRBJ2-5 | TRBD2 | 16 | TRBV5-5 | CASSPGERGFQETQYF | TGTGCCAGCAGCCCCGGAGAGCGGGGGTTCCAAGAGACCCAGTACTTC
. | TRBJ1-6 | . | 20 | TRBV19 | CASSIQHTADPSLNNSPLHF | TGTGCCAGTAGTATCCAGCACACTGCCGATCCCAGCCTTAATAATTCACCCCTCCACTTT
. | TRBJ2-4 | . | 15 | TRBV6-1 | CASSVSWGAKNIQYF | TGTGCCAGCAGTGTTAGTTGGGGAGCCAAAAACATTCAGTACTTC
. | TRBJ2-7 | TRBD1 | 13 | TRBV28 | CASSGQGVRGQYF | TGTGCCAGCAGCGGACAGGGAGTACGTGGGCAGTACTTC
. | TRBJ2-7 | TRBD1 | 15 | TRBV5-1 | CASSSKTNRGYEQYF | TGCGCCAGCAGCTCCAAAACCAACAGGGGGTACGAGCAGTACTTC